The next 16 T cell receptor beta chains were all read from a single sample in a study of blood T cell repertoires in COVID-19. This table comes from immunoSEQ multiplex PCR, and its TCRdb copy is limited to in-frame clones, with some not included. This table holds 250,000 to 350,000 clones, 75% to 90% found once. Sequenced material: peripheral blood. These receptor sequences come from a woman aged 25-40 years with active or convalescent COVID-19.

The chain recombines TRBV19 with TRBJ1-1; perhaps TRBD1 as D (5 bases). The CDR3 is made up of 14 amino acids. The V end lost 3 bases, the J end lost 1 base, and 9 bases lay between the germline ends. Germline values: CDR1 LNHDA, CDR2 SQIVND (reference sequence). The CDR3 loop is CASSIRRGNTEAFF. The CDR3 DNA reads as TGTGCCAGTAGTATCCGAAGGGGGAACACTGAAGCTTTCTTT.

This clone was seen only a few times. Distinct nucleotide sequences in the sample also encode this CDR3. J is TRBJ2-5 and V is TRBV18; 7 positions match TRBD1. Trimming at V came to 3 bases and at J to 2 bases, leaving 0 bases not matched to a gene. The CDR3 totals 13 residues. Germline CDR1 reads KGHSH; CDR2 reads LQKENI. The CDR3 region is CASSPGQQETQYF. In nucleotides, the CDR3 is TGTGCCAGCTCACCGGGACAGCAAGAGACCCAGTACTTC.

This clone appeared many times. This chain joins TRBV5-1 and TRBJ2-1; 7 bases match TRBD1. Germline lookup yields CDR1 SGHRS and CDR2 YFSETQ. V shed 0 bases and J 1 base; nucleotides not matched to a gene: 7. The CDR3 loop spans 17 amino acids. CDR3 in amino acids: CASSLVNQGDSYNEQFF. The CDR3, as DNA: TGCGCCAGCAGCTTGGTTAATCAGGGGGATTCCTACAATGAGCAGTTCTTC.

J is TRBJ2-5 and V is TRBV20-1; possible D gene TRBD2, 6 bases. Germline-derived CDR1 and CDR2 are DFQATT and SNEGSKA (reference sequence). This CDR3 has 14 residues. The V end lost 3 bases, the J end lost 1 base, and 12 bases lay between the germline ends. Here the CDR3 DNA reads TGCAGTGCTAGTGTAGCGGCTACCCAAGAGACCCAGTACTTC. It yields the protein CSASVAATQETQYF.

The CDR3 bases are TGCGCCAGCAGCCAAGAGTCGGTTAGCTCCTACGAGCAGTACTTC. Its translation: CASSQESVSSYEQYF. This sequence joins TRBV4-3 and TRBJ2-7; D is uncertain. Germline lookup yields CDR1 LGHNA and CDR2 YSLEER. Trimming stripped 0 bases from V and 0 bases from J, with 9 bases between. The CDR3 is 15 residues long.

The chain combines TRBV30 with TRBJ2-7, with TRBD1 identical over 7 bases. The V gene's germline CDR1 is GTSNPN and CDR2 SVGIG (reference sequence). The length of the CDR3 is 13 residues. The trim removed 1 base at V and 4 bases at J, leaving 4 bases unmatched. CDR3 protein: CAWSEQGPYEQYF. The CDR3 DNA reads TGTGCCTGGAGTGAACAGGGGCCATACGAGCAGTACTTC. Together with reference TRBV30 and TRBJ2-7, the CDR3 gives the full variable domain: SQTIHQWPATLVQPVGSPLSLECTVEGTSNPNLYWYRQAAGRGLQLLFYSVGIGQISSEVPQNLSASRPQDRQFILSSKKLLLSDSGFYLCAWSEQGPYEQYFGPGTRLTVT.

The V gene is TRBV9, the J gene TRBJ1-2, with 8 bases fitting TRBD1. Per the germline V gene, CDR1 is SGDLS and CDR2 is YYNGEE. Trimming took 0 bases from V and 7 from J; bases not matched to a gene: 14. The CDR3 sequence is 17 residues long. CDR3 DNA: TGTGCCAGCAGCGTAGCATTTGGACAGGGTGGATCGGGTGGCTACACCTTC. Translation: CASSVAFGQGGSGGYTF.

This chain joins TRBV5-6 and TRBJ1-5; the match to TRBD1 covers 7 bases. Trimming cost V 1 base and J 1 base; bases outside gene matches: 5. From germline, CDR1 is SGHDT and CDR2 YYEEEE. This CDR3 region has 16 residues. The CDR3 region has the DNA TGTGCCAGCAGCTTGAGGACAGGACACAGCAATCAGCCCCAGCATTTT. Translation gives CASSLRTGHSNQPQHF.

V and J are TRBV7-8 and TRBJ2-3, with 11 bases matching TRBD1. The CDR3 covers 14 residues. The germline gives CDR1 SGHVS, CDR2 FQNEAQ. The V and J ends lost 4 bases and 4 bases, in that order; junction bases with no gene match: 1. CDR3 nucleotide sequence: TGTGCCAGCAGCTGGGACAGGGGGTCAGATACGCAGTATTTT. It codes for CASSWDRGSDTQYF.

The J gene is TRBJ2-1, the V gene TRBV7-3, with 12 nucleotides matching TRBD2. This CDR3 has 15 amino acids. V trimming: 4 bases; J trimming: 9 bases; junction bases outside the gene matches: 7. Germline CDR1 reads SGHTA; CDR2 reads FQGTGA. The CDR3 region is CASSSTSGGPGEQFF. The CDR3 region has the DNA TGTGCCAGCAGCTCAACTAGCGGGGGGCCGGGTGAGCAGTTCTTC. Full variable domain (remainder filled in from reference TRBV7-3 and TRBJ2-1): GAGVSQTPSNKVTEKGKYVELRCDPISGHTALYWYRQSLGQGPEFLIYFQGTGAADDSGLPNDRFFAVRPEGSVSTLKIQRTERGDSAVYLCASSSTSGGPGEQFFGPGTRLTVL.

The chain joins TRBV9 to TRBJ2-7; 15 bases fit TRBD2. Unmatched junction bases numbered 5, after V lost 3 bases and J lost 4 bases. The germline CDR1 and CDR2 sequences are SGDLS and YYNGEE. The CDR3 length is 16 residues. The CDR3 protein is CASSEGLAGGVYEQYF. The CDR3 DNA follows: TGTGCCAGCAGCGAGGGACTAGCGGGGGGAGTATACGAGCAGTACTTC.

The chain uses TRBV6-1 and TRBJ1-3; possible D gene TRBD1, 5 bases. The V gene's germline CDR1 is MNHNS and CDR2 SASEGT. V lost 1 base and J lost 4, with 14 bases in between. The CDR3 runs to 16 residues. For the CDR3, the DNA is TGTGCCAGCAGTGAAGTCGGGGCAGCGGGGGGAAACACCATATATTTT. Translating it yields CASSEVGAAGGNTIYF.

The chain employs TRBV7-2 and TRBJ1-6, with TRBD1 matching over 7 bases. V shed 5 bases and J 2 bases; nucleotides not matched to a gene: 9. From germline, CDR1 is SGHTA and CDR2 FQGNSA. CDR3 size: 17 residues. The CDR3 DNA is TGTGCCAGCAGCCCCCAGGGGGGTAGTACCTATAATTCACCCCTCCACTTT. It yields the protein CASSPQGGSTYNSPLHF.

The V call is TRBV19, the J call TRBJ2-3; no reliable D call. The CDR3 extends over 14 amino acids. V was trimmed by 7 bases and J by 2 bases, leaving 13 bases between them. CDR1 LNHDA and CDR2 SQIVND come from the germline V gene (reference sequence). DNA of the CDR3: TGTGCCAGTAAGGTTACGGCGGCCACAGATACGCAGTATTTT. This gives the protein CASKVTAATDTQYF.

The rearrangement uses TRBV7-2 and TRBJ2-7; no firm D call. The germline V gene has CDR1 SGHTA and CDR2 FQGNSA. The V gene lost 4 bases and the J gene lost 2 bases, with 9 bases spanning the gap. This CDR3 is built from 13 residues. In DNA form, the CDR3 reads TGTGCCAGCAGCTCCACGGAGACCTACGAGCAGTACTTC. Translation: CASSSTETYEQYF.

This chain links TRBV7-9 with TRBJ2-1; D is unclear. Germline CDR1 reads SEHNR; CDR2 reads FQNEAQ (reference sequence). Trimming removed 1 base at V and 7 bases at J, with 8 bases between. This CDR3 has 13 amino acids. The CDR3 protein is CASSLGTANEQFF. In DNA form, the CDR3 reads TGTGCCAGCAGCTTAGGAACAGCAAATGAGCAGTTCTTC.